This paragraph covers one T cell receptor (beta chain) sequence. Its antigen is currently not known. It has no much larger one-base neighbor in the sample; base qualities were not kept. This sample also contains other DNA sequences that code for the same CDR3. This entry comes from a study of metastatic and nonmetastatic thyroid tumors (TCRdb year 2020). Regarding the study in general: The researchers compared repertoires between peripheral blood samples and tumor or nodule tissue samples from patients with malignant or benign thyroid disease. Here is what the overall study found, with its caveats: TCR beta diversity was reported as significantly higher in malignant tumors than in benign nodules, in both blood and tumor samples.

The library was built by means of PCR. Sequencing was carried out with an Illumina HiSeq 4000. High-throughput sequencing was used to profile the TCR beta-chain CDR3 region of each patient. As for the authors' bioinformatics: The researchers built a classifier to tell apart papillary thyroid cancer patients with distant metastasis, based on CDR3 differences among clinicopathological groups. The Shannon index was used to assess repertoire diversity, and the Morisita-Horn index was used to assess tumor-blood repertoire similarity. Using fastp trimming at Q25 and MiXCR clonotype assembly, TCRdb reanalyzed the public sequencing data and kept in-frame beta chains. The V and J calls come from TCRdb's annotation, not from the publication. A total of about 16,000 clones appear in this sample, about 31% of them only once. 10% to 15% of the sample is held by the ten biggest clonotypes. Germline trimming amounts to 3 bases on V and 6 bases on J, with 8 as the count of junction bases outside the gene matches. Reading from cysteine to phenylalanine, the CDR3 counts 14 amino acids. The read is trimmed to its CDR3 DNA, 42 bases read in frame from base 1. CDR1 and CDR2, per the germline V gene (reference sequence), are DFQATT and SNEGSKA.

No treatment had been received by any patient before thyroid surgery. Using T-cell receptor beta sequencing, the researchers looked back retrospectively at clinical samples from patients, gathered between about 2011 and 2018. The chain uses TRBV20-1 and TRBJ1-2; the junction holds 9 bases that match TRBD1. Sequences were obtained from tumor tissue. This sequence was found in a male donor with papillary thyroid cancer or a benign thyroid nodule (not recorded which). Some clones in this sample may be carry-over from other donors' samples. The CDR3 region has the sequence CSASGTGYFHGYTF. The nucleotide sequence reads TGCAGTGCTAGCGGGACAGGGTACTTCCATGGCTACACCTTC.